One sample yielded the 30 T cell receptor beta chains listed below, sequenced in a study of blood T cell repertoires in COVID-19 (dated by TCRdb to 2020 to 2021). Library creation used the immunoSEQ multiplex PCR assay. The source is immuneACCESS, and TCRdb retained only in-frame sequences with V and J called. Part of the clones is not carried over; for the studies checked, unresolved V genes explain less than half of this, and the remainder is unexplained. This sample lists just under 65,000 clones; 80% to 90% were detected once. The ten top clones hold about 1.2% of the sample. Sample: peripheral blood. The receptors come from a man aged 35-49 years with acute or convalescent COVID-19.

This clone showed up just once. The chain joins TRBV18 to TRBJ1-2; D may be TRBD1 (5 bases). V was shortened by 8 bases and J by 3 bases, with 22 bases between the two germline ends. This CDR3 comprises 16 residues. The germline CDR1 and CDR2 sequences are KGHSH and LQKENI. The CDR3 sequence is CASLTDGGRGHYGYTF. The CDR3 DNA is TGTGCCAGCCTCACTGATGGCGGAAGGGGCCACTATGGCTACACCTTC.

The rearrangement uses TRBV28 and TRBJ2-5, with D possibly matching TRBD2 (7 bases). The length of the CDR3 is 15 residues. Germline V gene sequence: CDR1 MDHEN, CDR2 SYDVKM. V lost 6 bases, J lost 2 bases, and 16 bases lay in between. CDR3 sequence: CASRSGGFLQETQYF. CDR3 bases: TGTGCCAGCAGGTCGGGGGGCTTCCTTCAAGAGACCCAGTACTTC.

To note about this clone: Likely a read error: the CDR3 ends without its conserved phenylalanine or tryptophan. It is unclear where the CDR3 begins or ends on the DNA, so no DNA is shown, and the CDR3 is as TCRdb lists it. V usage is TRBV4-1 and J usage is TRBJ1-2; whether TRBD1, the table's D call, matches the DNA was not checked. CDR1 and CDR2 from the germline V gene are MGHRA and YSYEKL. Including both end residues, the CDR3 is 14 amino acids long. The CDR3 here is CASSQGAGSGFRVT.

The chain is built from TRBV10-3 and TRBJ1-1, with D unresolved. Germline CDR1 and CDR2: ENHRY and SYGVKD. This CDR3 is 11 amino acids long. V lost 9 bases and J 4 bases, leaving 9 bases between the germline ends. CDR3 nucleotide sequence: TGTGCCATTCGGGATTTCACTGAAGCTTTCTTT. Translation gives CAIRDFTEAFF.

V and J are TRBV7-6 and TRBJ2-3, with 9 bases that match TRBD2. Germline assignment: CDR1 SGHVS and CDR2 FNYEAQ. The V gene end was trimmed by 3 bases and the J gene end by 1 base; junction bases not matched to a gene: 8. This CDR3 is built from 17 residues. The CDR3 bases are TGTGCCAGCAGCTTGGGGAGCGGGGGGCCACGCACAGATACGCAGTATTTT. This codes for CASSLGSGGPRTDTQYF.

V gene TRBV7-2 combines with J gene TRBJ2-2; D is possibly TRBD1 (5 bases). The CDR3 is 13 amino acids. Germline CDR1 SGHTA, CDR2 FQGNSA. V was trimmed by 7 bases and J by 6 bases, leaving 12 bases between them. Here the CDR3 reads CASILTDPGELFF. In DNA form, the CDR3 reads TGTGCCAGCATCCTGACAGATCCCGGGGAGCTGTTTTTT.

This chain links TRBV5-1 with TRBJ1-1; weak D call: TRBD1 (6 bases). Trimming cost V 1 base and J 1 base, with 17 bases left between them. Germline V gene data show CDR1 as SGHRS and CDR2 as YFSETQ. The CDR3 contains 17 residues. The CDR3 DNA is TGCGCCAGCAGCTTGAACTTCCGACAGGTCCAGAACACTGAAGCTTTCTTT. Amino acid sequence: CASSLNFRQVQNTEAFF.

The rearrangement links TRBV19 to TRBJ1-2, with 8 bases that match TRBD1. Germline V gene data show CDR1 as LNHDA and CDR2 as SQIVND (reference sequence). Unmatched junction bases numbered 10, after V lost 9 bases and J lost 4 bases. The CDR3 has 14 residues. The CDR3 loop is CASQTGVGFYGYTF. CDR3 nucleotide sequence: TGTGCCAGCCAGACAGGGGTGGGCTTCTATGGCTACACCTTC.

V and J are TRBV4-1 and TRBJ1-2; D may be TRBD1 (5 bases). The CDR3 covers 18 residues. In germline, CDR1 is MGHRA, CDR2 YSYEKL. V was shortened by 4 bases and J by 2 bases, with 23 bases between the two germline ends. DNA of the CDR3: TGCGCCAGCAGCCTTCGTGGGTACAGGACCGGGGGGAACTATGGCTACACCTTC. As protein: CASSLRGYRTGGNYGYTF.

This rearrangement joins TRBV7-9 to TRBJ2-2; 7 bases align to TRBD1. V was pared by 0 bases and J by 5 bases, with 3 bases of the junction left unmatched. CDR3 length: 15 residues. Germline assignment: CDR1 SEHNR and CDR2 FQNEAQ (reference sequence). The CDR3 loop is CASSLAPGGTGELFF. The CDR3 DNA reads TGTGCCAGCAGCTTAGCTCCAGGGGGAACCGGGGAGCTGTTTTTT. The entire variable domain, with the rest obtained from reference TRBV7-9 and TRBJ2-2, is as follows: DTGVSQNPRHKITKRGQNVTFRCDPISEHNRLYWYRQTLGQGPEFLTYFQNEAQLEKSRLLSDRFSAERPKGSFSTLEIQRTEQGDSAMYLCASSLAPGGTGELFFGEGSRLTVL.

The rearrangement uses TRBV28 and TRBJ2-2, with a tentative D call TRBD1 (6 bases). The CDR3 has 14 residues. CDR1 is MDHEN and CDR2 is SYDVKM in the germline V gene. V was pared by 6 bases and J by 5 bases, with 13 bases between. The CDR3 loop is CASSQQGTTGELFF. The CDR3 DNA follows: TGTGCCAGCAGCCAACAGGGTACTACCGGGGAGCTGTTTTTT.

The V gene is TRBV25-1, the J gene TRBJ1-1; D uncertain. The CDR3 extends over 10 amino acids. Germline V gene data show CDR1 as MGHDK and CDR2 as SYGVNS. The V end was cut by 8 bases, the J end by 10 bases, with 11 bases between. The CDR3 protein is CASGADGAFF. The DNA for the CDR3 is TGTGCCAGCGGAGCAGATGGAGCTTTCTTT.

The chain couples TRBV18 to TRBJ1-6; 7 nucleotides align to TRBD1. The trim removed 1 base at V and 7 bases at J, leaving 4 bases unmatched. CDR1 and CDR2 from the germline V gene are KGHSH and LQKENI. The CDR3 extends over 15 amino acids. CDR3 loop: CASSPRDSKNSPLHF. CDR3 DNA: TGTGCCAGCTCACCACGGGACAGCAAAAATTCACCCCTCCACTTT.

The V call is TRBV2, the J call TRBJ2-3; perhaps TRBD1 as D (7 bases). Germline CDR1 reads SNHLY; CDR2 reads FYNNEI. The CDR3 consists of 12 residues. Trimming shortened V by 2 bases and J by 8 bases, and 8 bases separated the two germline ends. The CDR3 loop reads CASSEQGGTQYF. The CDR3 coding sequence is TGTGCCAGCAGTGAACAGGGGGGTACGCAGTATTTT.

This rearrangement joins TRBV20-1 to TRBJ1-6, with D possibly TRBD1 on 5 matching bases. The CDR3 contains 17 residues. The germline V and J ends were trimmed by 3 bases and 12 bases, with 27 bases remaining between them. The germline gives CDR1 DFQATT, CDR2 SNEGSKA (reference sequence). CDR3 DNA: TGCAGTGCTAGTTTGGACCCCAGACTAGACCCTGGGGGACCCCTCCACTTT. Translated, it gives CSASLDPRLDPGGPLHF.

This chain joins TRBV11-3 and TRBJ1-4; no reliable D call. The CDR3 is made up of 18 amino acids. CDR1 and CDR2 from the germline V gene are SGHNT and YENEEA. V lost 1 base and J lost 6, with 21 bases in between. CDR3 region: CASSLARRLSSRYEKLFF. In DNA, the CDR3 is TGTGCCAGCAGCTTAGCACGCAGGTTGAGCAGCCGATATGAAAAACTGTTTTTT.

This clone has only one observation. DNA for the CDR3: TGCGCCAGCAGCTCCCTAGCGGGGTACACAGATACGCAGTATTTT. This encodes CASSSLAGYTDTQYF. V usage is TRBV5-1 and J usage is TRBJ2-3; 9 bases are shared with TRBD2. The junction had 4 bases not matched to a gene; V was cut back by 3 bases and J by 2 bases. The CDR3 covers 15 residues. Germline CDR1 is SGHRS and CDR2 is YFSETQ.

V gene TRBV5-6 combines with J gene TRBJ1-5, with 7 bases matching TRBD1. Germline CDR1 is SGHDT and CDR2 is YYEEEE. The CDR3 extends over 15 amino acids. V shed 3 bases and J 6 bases; nucleotides not matched to a gene: 9. CDR3 amino acids: CASSSGQDRSQPQHF. Here the CDR3 DNA reads TGTGCCAGCAGCTCTGGACAGGATCGGAGTCAGCCCCAGCATTTT.

The V gene is TRBV30, the J gene TRBJ1-2; no definite D call. CDR1 and CDR2 from the germline V gene are GTSNPN and SVGIG (reference sequence). The CDR3 is made up of 13 amino acids. V dropped 0 bases and J dropped 2 bases, with 7 bases sitting between them. This chain's CDR3 is CAWSVPGNYGYTF. The CDR3 DNA is TGTGCCTGGAGTGTGCCGGGGAACTATGGCTACACCTTC.

CDR3 DNA: TGCATCTCAACCATGGGGACTACTGAAGCTTTCTTT. Translating gives CISTMGTTEAFF. This rearrangement joins TRBV29-1 to TRBJ1-1; a weak D match, TRBD1 (5 bases). Germline-derived CDR1 and CDR2 are SQVTM and ANQGSEA. CDR3 length: 12 residues.

The table lists this clone with a count of one. This chain uses TRBV18 with TRBJ2-7; 8 bases map to TRBD1. Trimming at V came to 2 bases and at J to 3 bases, leaving 6 bases not matched to a gene. This CDR3 is 15 amino acids long. Looked up from germline, CDR1 is KGHSH and CDR2 is LQKENI. The CDR3 here is CASSPARGQIYEQYF. The CDR3 bases are TGTGCCAGCTCACCAGCCAGGGGGCAGATCTACGAGCAGTACTTC.

The chain employs TRBV3-1 (or the pseudogene TRBV3-2) and TRBJ2-1; no definite D call. This CDR3 has 15 amino acids. Trimming left V 0 bases short and J 1 base short, with 7 bases between. The germline V gene has CDR1 LGHDT and CDR2 YNNKEL (reference sequence). The CDR3 DNA reads TGTGCCAGCAGCCAAGATTACGGTTCCTACAATGAGCAGTTCTTC. Encoded protein: CASSQDYGSYNEQFF.

As regards this clone: The sample carries other DNA sequences with the same CDR3. The V gene is TRBV6-1, the J gene TRBJ1-5; D perhaps matches TRBD1 (5 bases). Germline CDR1 is MNHNS and CDR2 is SASEGT. The length of the CDR3 is 14 residues. V dropped 1 base and J dropped 6 bases, with 10 bases sitting between them. The CDR3 loop reads CASSEGGGGQPQHF. The DNA for the CDR3 is TGTGCCAGCAGTGAAGGCGGGGGAGGTCAGCCCCAGCATTTT.

The chain combines TRBV19 with TRBJ2-7, with a possible D match to TRBD2 (6 bases). Trimming removed 6 bases at V and 4 bases at J, with 31 bases between. Germline assignment: CDR1 LNHDA and CDR2 SQIVND (reference sequence). There are 19 residues in the CDR3. CDR3 sequence reads: CASSNNRDFVSLGGYEQYF. In DNA, the CDR3 is TGTGCCAGTAGCAACAACCGGGATTTTGTTAGTTTGGGGGGATACGAGCAGTACTTC. Full variable domain (missing parts from reference TRBV19 and TRBJ2-7): DGGITQSPKYLFRKEGQNVTLSCEQNLNHDAMYWYRQDPGQGLRLIYYSQIVNDFQKGDIAEGYSVSREKKESFPLTVTSAQKNPTAFYLCASSNNRDFVSLGGYEQYFGPGTRLTVT.

This clone has only a few counts. The chain links TRBV11-3 to TRBJ1-1; TRBD1 might be the D (5 bases). Trimming took 1 base from V and 1 from J, leaving 19 bases between them. The CDR3 contains 18 residues. CDR1 is SGHNT and CDR2 is YENEEA in the germline V gene. CDR3 sequence: CASSLGRVWSGENTEAFF. CDR3 bases: TGTGCCAGCAGCTTAGGCAGGGTCTGGTCTGGGGAGAACACTGAAGCTTTCTTT.

The rearrangement links TRBV25-1 to TRBJ1-2; no clear D. V lost 1 base to trimming and J lost 8 bases, with 11 bases between them. The CDR3 is 13 residues long. Looked up from germline, CDR1 is MGHDK and CDR2 is SYGVNS. CDR3 protein: CASSESAGQGYTF. In DNA, the CDR3 is TGTGCCAGCAGTGAATCTGCGGGTCAAGGCTACACCTTC.

The rearrangement links TRBV5-4 to TRBJ1-2; TRBD1 agrees at 7 bases. Per germline, CDR1 SGHNT and CDR2 YYREEE (reference sequence). The CDR3 has 15 residues. V lost 5 bases and J lost 0; bases outside the gene matches: 7. The CDR3 protein is CASRPDRASNYGYTF. The CDR3 DNA follows: TGTGCCAGCAGGCCTGACAGGGCCTCTAACTATGGCTACACCTTC.

The V call is TRBV7-9, the J call TRBJ2-5; tentatively, D is TRBD1 (5 bases). Germline V CDR1 and CDR2: SEHNR, FQNEAQ (reference sequence). The CDR3 contains 15 residues. V was trimmed by 7 bases and J by 0 bases, leaving 15 bases between them. This chain's CDR3 is CASTSGIGYQETQYF. The CDR3 DNA sequence: TGTGCCAGCACCTCAGGGATTGGGTACCAAGAGACCCAGTACTTC.

The chain has TRBV5-6 and TRBJ2-4; weak D call: TRBD1 (6 bases). The CDR3 totals 15 residues. Trimming removed 4 bases from V and 0 bases from J, with 11 bases in between. The V gene's germline CDR1 is SGHDT and CDR2 YYEEEE. CDR3 nucleotides: TGTGCCAGCAGCCTAACAGGGCTAGCCAAAAACATTCAGTACTTC. Residues: CASSLTGLAKNIQYF.

This clone has a single count. The chain carries TRBV19 and TRBJ2-3, with 10 bases aligning to TRBD2. The germline V gene has CDR1 LNHDA and CDR2 SQIVND (reference sequence). The CDR3 totals 16 residues. Trimming took 8 bases from V and 4 from J; bases not matched to a gene: 12. The CDR3 sequence is CASSSGLAGVSDTQYF. DNA of the CDR3: TGTGCCAGTTCCTCCGGGCTAGCGGGGGTGTCAGATACGCAGTATTTT.